The following is a TCR beta chain sequence with its context. The sample is drawn from a study of sequential checkpoint blockade in melanoma. On the study more broadly: Arm A got nivolumab then ipilimumab; arm B the reverse, 1:1.

Some clones are missing from TCRdb's copy, which holds only in-frame ones; the method was immunoSEQ multiplex PCR. The table records over 10,000 clones, roughly 72% of them present only once. The germline V gene has CDR1 SGHAT and CDR2 FQNNGV. The CDR3 length is 13 residues. V was clipped by 3 bases and J by 0 bases, with 6 bases between them. Indicated treatment: randomized to nivolumab then ipilimumab (arm A) or the reverse (arm B). From thawed PBMCs, live CD3+CD8+ cells negative for CD19 and CD56 were sorted. The origin of this receptor is a human donor with melanoma. The rearrangement uses TRBV11-2 and TRBJ2-7; D remains ambiguous. Sequencing used CD8+ T cells sorted from blood (inferred from file names), obtained from a patient given nivolumab and ipilimumab in sequence. In nucleotides, the CDR3 is TGTGCCAGCAGCTTTAGGAGCTCCTACGAGCAGTACTTC. It translates to CASSFRSSYEQYF.